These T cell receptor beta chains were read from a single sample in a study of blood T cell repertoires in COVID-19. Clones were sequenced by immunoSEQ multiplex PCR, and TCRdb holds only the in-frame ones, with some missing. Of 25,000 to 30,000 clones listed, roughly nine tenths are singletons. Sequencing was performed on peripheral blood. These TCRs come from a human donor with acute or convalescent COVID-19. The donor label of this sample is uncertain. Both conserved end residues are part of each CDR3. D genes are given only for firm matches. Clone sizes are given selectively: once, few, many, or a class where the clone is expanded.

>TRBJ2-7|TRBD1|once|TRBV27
CASSLQTGSYEQYF
TGTGCCAGCAGTTTGCAGACAGGGTCCTACGAGCAGTACTTC
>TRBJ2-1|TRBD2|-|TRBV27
CASSRGGRGSYNEQFF
TGTGCCAGCAGTCGCGGGGGGCGGGGGTCCTACAATGAGCAGTTCTTC
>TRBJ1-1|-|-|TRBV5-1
CASSLGQNMNTEAFF
TGCGCCAGCAGCTTGGGACAGAATATGAACACTGAAGCTTTCTTT
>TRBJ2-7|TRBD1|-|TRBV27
CASSGWGQGPYEQYF
TGTGCCAGCAGTGGCTGGGGACAGGGACCCTACGAGCAGTACTTC
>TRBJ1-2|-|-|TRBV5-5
CASSPTGFDGYTF
TGTGCCAGCAGCCCAACAGGGTTCGATGGCTACACCTTC
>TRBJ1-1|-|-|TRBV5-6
CASSHDSEPFF
TGTGCCAGCAGCCACGACAGTGAGCCTTTCTTT
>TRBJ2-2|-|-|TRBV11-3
CASSRGGGPNTGELFF
TGTGCCAGCAGCCGAGGCGGGGGCCCGAACACCGGGGAGCTGTTTTTT
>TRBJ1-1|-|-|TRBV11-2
CASRLGQLNTEAFF
TGTGCCAGCAGACTTGGACAGTTGAACACTGAAGCTTTCTTT
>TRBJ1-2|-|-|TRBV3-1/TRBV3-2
CASSPRTVSSGYTF
TGTGCCAGCAGCCCGCGGACAGTTTCTAGCGGCTACACCTTC
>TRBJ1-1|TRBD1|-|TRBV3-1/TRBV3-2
CASSARGLKGEAFF
TGTGCCAGCAGCGCCAGGGGGCTCAAGGGTGAAGCTTTCTTT
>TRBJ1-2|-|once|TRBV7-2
CASSLGRQGQGRGYTF
TGTGCCAGCAGCTTGGGTCGGCAGGGGCAGGGACGTGGCTACACCTTC
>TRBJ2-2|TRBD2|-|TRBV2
CASSDLAGYTGELFF
TGTGCCAGCAGCGACCTAGCGGGGTACACCGGGGAGCTGTTTTTT
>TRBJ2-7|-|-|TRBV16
CASSQVPTGTVDEQYF
TGTGCCAGCAGCCAAGTACCGACAGGAACCGTCGACGAGCAGTACTTC
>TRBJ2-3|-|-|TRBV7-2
CASSITFSGNTDTQYF
TGTGCCAGCAGCATTACCTTTAGCGGCAACACAGATACGCAGTATTTT
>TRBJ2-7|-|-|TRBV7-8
CASSSQGLVSDEQYF
TGTGCCAGCAGCTCCCAGGGACTTGTGTCAGACGAGCAGTACTTC